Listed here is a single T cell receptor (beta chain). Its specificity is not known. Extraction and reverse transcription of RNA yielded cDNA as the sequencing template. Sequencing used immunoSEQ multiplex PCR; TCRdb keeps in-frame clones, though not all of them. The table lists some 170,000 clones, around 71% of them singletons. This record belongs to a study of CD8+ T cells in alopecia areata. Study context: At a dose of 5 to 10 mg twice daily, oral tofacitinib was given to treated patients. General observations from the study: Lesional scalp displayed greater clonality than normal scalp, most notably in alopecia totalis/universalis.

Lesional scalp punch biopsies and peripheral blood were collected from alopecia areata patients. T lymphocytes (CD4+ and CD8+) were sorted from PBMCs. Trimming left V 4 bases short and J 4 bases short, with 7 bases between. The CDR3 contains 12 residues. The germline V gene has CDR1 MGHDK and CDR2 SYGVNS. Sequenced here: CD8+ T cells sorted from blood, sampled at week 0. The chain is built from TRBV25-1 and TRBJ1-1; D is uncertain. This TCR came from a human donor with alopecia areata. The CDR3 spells CASSVGVTEAFF. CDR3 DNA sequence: TGTGCCAGCAGTGTCGGAGTCACTGAAGCTTTCTTT. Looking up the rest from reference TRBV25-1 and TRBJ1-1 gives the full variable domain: EADIYQTPRYLVIGTGKKITLECSQTMGHDKMYWYQQDPGMELHLIHYSYGVNSTEKGDLSSESTVSRIRTEHFPLTLESARPSHTSQYLCASSVGVTEAFFGQGTRLTVV.